The 12 T cell receptor beta chains reported below all come from one sample, sequenced in a study of siplizumab effects on memory and regulatory T cells. Repertoires were generated with immunoSEQ multiplex PCR, while TCRdb's copy carries only in-frame clones and drops some. The repertoire holds just over 60,000 clones, with around 79% as singletons. Sequences were obtained from memory CD4+ T cells sorted from blood. The origin of the receptors is a human donor in good health.

The rearrangement joins TRBV11-2 to TRBJ2-7; no clear D. CDR3 length equals 15 residues. V was pared by 0 bases and J by 2 bases, with 11 bases between. Germline assignment: CDR1 SGHAT and CDR2 FQNNGV. The chain's CDR3 is CASSLDQLDTYEQYF. CDR3 DNA sequence: TGTGCCAGCAGCTTAGATCAACTGGATACCTACGAGCAGTACTTC. Full variable domain (rest looked up from reference TRBV11-2 and TRBJ2-7): EAGVAQSPRYKIIEKRQSVAFWCNPISGHATLYWYQQILGQGPKLLIQFQNNGVVDDSQLPKDRFSAERLKGVDSTLKIQPAKLEDSAVYLCASSLDQLDTYEQYFGPGTRLTVT.

The chain has TRBV5-6 and TRBJ1-5, with D uncertain. With 4 bases removed from V and 0 bases from J, the gap between germline ends came to 11 bases. The CDR3 loop spans 15 amino acids. From germline, CDR1 is SGHDT and CDR2 YYEEEE. As DNA, the CDR3 is TGTGCCAGCAGCCAGAGGACGGTTAGCAATCAGCCCCAGCATTTT. Translation: CASSQRTVSNQPQHF.

This clone was detected only a few times. J is TRBJ1-1 and V is TRBV5-1; D perhaps matches TRBD1 (5 bases). Germline assignment: CDR1 SGHRS and CDR2 YFSETQ. The CDR3 sequence is 13 residues long. Trimming removed 0 bases at V and 6 bases at J, with 9 bases between. The CDR3 protein is CASSLGGPAEAFF. The DNA of the CDR3 is TGCGCCAGCAGCTTGGGGGGCCCCGCTGAAGCTTTCTTT. The variable domain in full, with the rest retrieved from reference TRBV5-1 and TRBJ1-1, is KAGVTQTPRYLIKTRGQQVTLSCSPISGHRSVSWYQQTPGQGLQFLFEYFSETQRNKGNFPGRFSGRQFSNSRSEMNVSTLELGDSALYLCASSLGGPAEAFFGQGTRLTVV.

This clone was counted only a few times. This chain uses TRBV7-6 with TRBJ2-7, with a tentative D call TRBD1 (6 bases). The CDR3 is 13 residues long. V was pared by 7 bases and J by 6 bases, with 16 bases between. Germline lookup yields CDR1 SGHVS and CDR2 FNYEAQ. The CDR3 sequence: CASTLNREGEQYF. CDR3 coding DNA: TGTGCCAGCACCCTCAACAGGGAAGGCGAGCAGTACTTC. Using reference TRBV7-6 and TRBJ2-7 for the parts outside the CDR3, the full variable domain is GAGVSQSPRYKVTKRGQDVALRCDPISGHVSLYWYRQALGQGPEFLTYFNYEAQQDKSGLPNDRFSAERPEGSISTLTIQRTEQRDSAMYRCASTLNREGEQYFGPGTRLTVT.

The CDR3: CASSLLGTGAMNTEAFF. CDR3 bases: TGCGCCAGCAGCTTGCTCGGGACAGGGGCGATGAACACTGAAGCTTTCTTT. V is TRBV5-1 and J is TRBJ1-1; 10 positions agree with TRBD1. With 1 base clipped from V and 0 bases from J, the junction kept 6 bases outside the gene matches. The germline V gene has CDR1 SGHRS and CDR2 YFSETQ. The CDR3 runs to 17 residues.

This clone was found once. The chain links TRBV6-6 to TRBJ2-7; D ambiguous. V was clipped by 8 bases and J by 4 bases, with 21 bases between them. This CDR3 contains 15 residues. CDR1 and CDR2 from the germline V gene are MNHNY and SVGAGI (reference sequence). The CDR3 bases are TGTGCCAGCTACCCCACCCAGGCCCCCTCATACGAGCAGTACTTC. It encodes CASYPTQAPSYEQYF.

The genes are TRBV30 and TRBJ2-3; no clear D. Germline V gene data show CDR1 as GTSNPN and CDR2 as SVGIG (reference sequence). This CDR3 has 11 amino acids. Trimming stripped 4 bases from V and 3 bases from J, with 5 bases between. CDR3 in amino acids: CAWIGTDTQYF. CDR3 in DNA: TGTGCCTGGATAGGAACAGATACGCAGTATTTT.

This rearrangement joins TRBV11-3 to TRBJ2-1, with 12 nucleotides matching TRBD2. Germline loops: CDR1 SGHNT, CDR2 YENEEA. After removal of 1 base from V and 12 bases from J, the junction contained 13 bases not matched to a gene. The CDR3 totals 17 residues. CDR3 sequence reads: CASSLATLAGGRQRQFF. The CDR3 nucleotides read TGTGCCAGCAGCTTAGCCACACTAGCGGGGGGTCGTCAAAGGCAGTTCTTC.

V usage is TRBV15 and J usage is TRBJ2-3, with 11 bases that match TRBD2. CDR1 is LNHNV and CDR2 is YYDKDF in the germline V gene (reference sequence). With 1 base clipped from V and 5 bases from J, the junction kept 5 bases outside the gene matches. The CDR3 runs 16 residues. The CDR3: CATSRALAGGIDTQYF. The CDR3 coding sequence is TGTGCCACCAGCAGAGCCTTAGCGGGGGGGATAGATACGCAGTATTTT.

This clone was seen more than once but under ten times. The genes are TRBV18 and TRBJ2-1; 9 nucleotides align to TRBD2. The J segment lost 9 bases and the V segment lost 0 bases, leaving 9 bases of the junction unmatched. Germline V CDR1 and CDR2: KGHSH, LQKENI. This CDR3 comprises 16 residues. This chain's CDR3 is CASSPPASGVVPEQFF. The CDR3 DNA reads as TGTGCCAGCTCACCACCGGCTAGCGGGGTAGTTCCTGAGCAGTTCTTC.

This clone is a singleton in its sample. The chain uses TRBV6-6 and TRBJ2-3, with D possibly TRBD1 on 6 matching bases. The CDR3 extends over 15 amino acids. Germline V gene sequence: CDR1 MNHNY, CDR2 SVGAGI (reference sequence). Trimming stripped 2 bases from V and 4 bases from J, with 13 bases between. The CDR3 DNA follows: TGTGCCAGCAGTTACGGGGAAGGGGGTTCAGATACGCAGTATTTT. Translating it yields CASSYGEGGSDTQYF.

The J gene is TRBJ1-2, the V gene TRBV6-1; 7 nucleotides line up with TRBD1. Trimming at V came to 2 bases and at J to 8 bases, leaving 5 bases not matched to a gene. CDR3 size: 13 residues. Germline V lookup: CDR1 MNHNS, CDR2 SASEGT. The DNA for the CDR3 is TGTGCCAGCAGTGAAACAGGGGTACGGGGCTACACCTTC. Protein product: CASSETGVRGYTF.